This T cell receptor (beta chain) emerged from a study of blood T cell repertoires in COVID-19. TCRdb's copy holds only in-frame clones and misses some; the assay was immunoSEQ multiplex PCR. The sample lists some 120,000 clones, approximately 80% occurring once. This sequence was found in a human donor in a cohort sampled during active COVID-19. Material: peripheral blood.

CDR3 sequence: CASSLGGQGYEQYF. The CDR3 nucleotides are TGTGCCAGCAGCTTGGGGGGACAGGGCTACGAGCAGTACTTC. This chain links TRBV11-1 with TRBJ2-7; TRBD1 matches 9 bases. The germline gives CDR1 SGHAT, CDR2 FQDESV (reference sequence). The V segment lost 3 bases and the J segment 3 bases; nucleotides outside the gene matches: 3. The length of the CDR3 is 14 residues.